The T cell receptor (beta chain) under discussion was sequenced for a study of cytomegalovirus exposure and HLA in healthy donors (dated 2017 in TCRdb). The study in broad terms: An earlier analysis of under 600 of the donors reported approximately 300 Gb of sequence data and 100 million to 130 million unique TCR beta sequences from about 179 million T cells. An early release covering roughly 640 HLA-typed donors comprised approximately 290 gigabases of sequencing data and roughly 85 million unique TCR sequences. Of the roughly 400 genotyped donors, 75% to 85% were placed in the genetic ancestry cluster associated with self-reported Caucasian donors. The aim of the study was to test whether cataloging public T cell receptors could identify signatures of past pathogen exposure. Using immunosequencing, the study profiled T cell repertoires from 666 subjects and related those repertoires to cytomegalovirus serostatus. Along with the approximately 670-subject first cohort, a separate validation cohort of over 90 different subjects was used. The study combined high-throughput TCR immunosequencing, statistical association of individual TCRs with disease status, and machine learning to predict cytomegalovirus infection status. A later analysis re-examined previously published TCR beta repertoires from about 670 donors and added high-resolution HLA genotyping to investigate patterns of TCR occurrence. Rather than using new phenotypic data, the later analysis identified candidate immune exposures from TCR beta sequences and from how often those sequences occurred across donors. An earlier analysis of roughly 600 of the donors used high-throughput TCR beta sequencing to judge whether each TCR beta V gene segment behaved as functional or pseudogenic. Donor age, sex, ethnicity and CMV serostatus were collected together with the repertoire data. In a later genetic analysis, genome-wide SNP genotypes for about three fifths of the roughly 670 donors were used, and that subset was treated as a discovery cohort. Every repertoire in the discovery cohort had been generated on one and the same sequencing platform. Class I and class II HLA loci were covered by the typing at four-digit resolution. Typing coverage differed by locus: A, B, C, DRB1 and DQB1 were typed in about 629-640 donors, DQA1 in around 500, DPA1 in around 600, and DPB1 in just under 490. Five DR-DQ haplotypes were handled as single units for association and clustering, since linkage in the cohort was strong. Across 398 genotyped donors of the cohort, an average of about 220,000 unique TCR beta nucleotide sequences per donor were sequenced, and about a sixth of those sequences were non-productive.

The receptor library was made with the immunoSEQ multiplex PCR assay. The multiplex PCR relied on a mix of 60 forward primers for TCR Vbeta segments and 13 reverse primers for TCR Jbeta segments. The CDR3 region of rearranged TCR beta genes was amplified from genomic DNA with a multiplex PCR assay. Amplified TCR beta libraries were sequenced as 87-base-pair reads on the Illumina HiSeq System. On the authors' methods: Across the 640 or so repertoires, a later analysis counted 80 million or so unique TCR beta chains, roughly 11 million of which were shared by at least two donors. To remove PCR and sequencing errors, raw reads were error-corrected and collapsed into unique sequences using a nearest-neighbor algorithm that merged closely related sequences. To assign V, D and J gene segments, CDR3 sequences were aligned to IMGT reference sequences. For a sequence to be retained, a match of at least six nucleotides to both a V gene segment and a J gene segment was required. A rearrangement was called productive if the CDR3 had no stop codons and remained in frame with V and J, and every other rearrangement was called non-productive. Following IMGT convention, CDR3 was defined as the stretch from the second conserved V-encoded cysteine up to the conserved J-encoded phenylalanine. The earlier analysis of about 570 of the donors excluded any sequence lacking an unambiguous match to a single V gene segment. An earlier analysis of a few hundred of the donors classified V segments as functional when productive rearrangements were above 56.7% and as segregating when the standard deviation between donors was above 5%. A statistical classification framework was built to diagnose cytomegalovirus status from the catalog of TCR beta chain sequences. In a later analysis, V and J genes were assigned by comparing TCR nucleotide sequences against IMGT/GENE-DB human TR gene sequences. A later analysis assigned CDR3 sequences and most-parsimonious VDJ recombination scenarios with the TCRdist pipeline. In a later analysis, every TCR beta chain was defined by the combination of its CDR3 amino acid sequence and its V-gene family, and reads without a unique V-gene family were dropped. A later analysis removed roughly 590 highly shared, low-generation-probability nucleotide sequences to deal with suspected cross-contamination and a sequencing artifact. In a later analysis, a clonal expansion index was calculated for each public chain from normalized within-repertoire ranks of inferred template counts. A later analysis computed generation probabilities with a VDJ recombination model fitted to out-of-frame rearrangements, and checked the results against IGoR. In a later analysis, hypergeometric tests were used to score TCR-TCR, TCR-HLA and TCR-CMV co-occurrence, with a repertoire-size bias correction applied to TCR pairs. False discovery rates were estimated in a later analysis by permuting HLA or CMV assignments 20 times. In a later analysis, co-occurring TCRs were grouped with DBSCAN, and TCRdist sequence similarity was added when clustering was performed within HLA-allele-positive subsets. Co-occurrence clustering excluded repertoires with fewer than 30,000 or more than 120,000 public chains, plus five with anomalous nucleotide sharing. The table was pulled from immuneACCESS by TCRdb, which kept in-frame rearrangements only. Such tables lose some clones; where checked, under half of the loss comes from unresolved V genes, and the rest has no known cause. That table supplies the V and J calls and clone size; D and trimming were determined from the DNA. The sample table lists about 110,000 clones, 79% of them with a count of one. Around 3% of the sample comes from the top ten.

Reading the germline V gene (reference sequence) gives CDR1 LNHDA and CDR2 SQIVND. After removal of 5 bases from V and 7 bases from J, the junction retains 11 bases not matched to a gene. CDR3 length: 15 amino acids, cysteine to phenylalanine. The retained sequence is limited to the CDR3, 45 bases, with the frame set at the first base. The cohort comprised fewer than 750 healthy bone marrow donors. At the time of sampling, every cohort member was nominally healthy, though immune exposures that went unrecorded were likely present. The donor was CMV seropositive and was included in the group of 250 to 300 seropositive cohort members. A peripheral blood sample was collected from each donor, and TCR beta sequencing was performed on peripheral blood mononuclear cells. Genomic DNA was extracted from the blood cell samples with the Qiagen DNeasy Blood Extraction Kit. The investigation overall reported the following: Sequencing depth was assumed to be roughly uniform across donors in the presence/absence analyses, though that assumption may not hold. A later analysis associated about 17,000 TCR beta sequences with specific HLA alleles at a false discovery rate of 0.05. A few of the identified cytomegalovirus-associated TCR beta chains were confirmed in vitro to be specific for cytomegalovirus antigens. Compared with equally common non-associated chains, HLA-associated TCR beta chains in a later analysis were more clonally expanded and had lower generation probabilities. A further reported finding was that TCR beta sequences accurately predicted the HLA-A and HLA-B alleles for most subjects in the first cohort. A total of some 180 TCR beta chains were listed by the study as associated with cytomegalovirus. The only immune exposure information available for the cohort was CMV serostatus. A later analysis reported that several top co-occurrence clusters appeared linked to parvovirus B19, influenza, CMV and Epstein-Barr virus. A later analysis found that most CMV-associated TCR beta chains appeared HLA-restricted, with HLA associations seemingly driven largely by CMV exposure. The earlier analysis of around 600 of the donors excluded some 16 rarely observed V segments, including chromosome 9 orphons, because counts were too low. Only TCR beta chains were sequenced in this cohort, and the absence of alpha or paired-chain data limited detectable features. A group of highly shared sequence variants was considered likely to be a technical artifact of the sequencing pipeline. In a later genetic analysis, fewer N-insertions in productive TCRs were reported among donors in an Asian-associated ancestry cluster than the approximately 670-donor mean. An earlier analysis of approximately 570 of the donors showed that most TCR beta V segments appeared in productive rearrangements either about 90% or about 30% of the time, which broadly matched IMGT annotations. In a later genetic analysis, a missense DCLRE1C variant was associated with V-gene and J-gene trimming of TCR beta chains, and the association was replicated in an independent cohort. According to the authors, the approach could potentially be generalized to other disease states and immunological phenotypes. When HLA alleles, especially DR and DQ, strongly co-occurred, attributing TCR associations to individual alleles was difficult. Some IMGT-functional V segments, including TRBV6-2 and TRBV6-3, could not be distinguished by the 87-base-pair reads and were therefore excluded. In a later analysis, TCR association rates were found to vary across HLA loci, with the most associated TCRs seen for DRB1 alleles and the fewest for HLA-C alleles. The classifier was reported to diagnose cytomegalovirus status with high specificity and sensitivity in both the original cohort and the validation cohort. Because HLA typing was unavailable for some donors at each locus, only the typed subset was used in association tests. Linkage disequilibrium might explain the correlated functional status among segregating V segments, but an unknown experimental factor could not be excluded. While some public TCRs were present in many individuals, most TCR sequences turned up only very rarely across donors.

Points on this clone: Its cognate antigen has yet to be identified. Base qualities are not recorded, but no much larger clone differs from it by a single base.

The sample comprised PBMCs. The sequence joins TRBV19 to TRBJ1-2; 9 central bases correspond to TRBD1. The source is a woman aged 18 to 35 in good health and CMV-seropositive. In nucleotides, the sequence is TGTGCCAGTAGTCTTACCGCGGGACAGGGTGGTGGCTACACCTTC. This gives the protein CASSLTAGQGGGYTF.